The entry that follows covers one T cell receptor beta chain sequence. These data originate in a study of blood T cell repertoires in COVID-19. Trimming stripped 5 bases from V and 8 bases from J, with 15 bases between. This CDR3 has 14 amino acids. The germline CDR1 and CDR2 sequences are SEHNR and FQNEAQ (reference sequence). Assay used: immunoSEQ multiplex PCR; TCRdb lists only in-frame clones, some missing. The repertoire holds over 85,000 clones, with 70% to 90% as singletons. The receptor was derived from a man aged 50 to 59 with active COVID-19. The sequenced sample was peripheral blood. The V gene is TRBV7-9, the J gene TRBJ1-4; D gene uncertain. CDR3 residues: CASSLTDQPEKLFF. CDR3 DNA sequence: TGTGCCAGCAGCCTGACTGACCAACCCGAAAAACTGTTTTTT.